This TCR beta chain was sequenced for a study of blood T cell repertoires in COVID-19. In the study overall: Acute-phase and convalescent COVID-19 samples originated in the United States, Italy and Spain. Nucleic acid was either cDNA or gDNA, and it came from T cells, B-cell-depleted T cells, or PBMCs.

Original methodology: Cell counts per sample came from amplifying reference gene primers. Repertoires were generated with immunoSEQ multiplex PCR, while TCRdb's copy carries only in-frame clones and drops some. V and J calls and clone size follow that table, whereas D and trimming were derived from the DNA. The sample has roughly 260,000 clones; around 90% are singletons. The CDR3 is 15 amino acids. The germline gives CDR1 LNHDA, CDR2 SQIVND (reference sequence). After removal of 2 bases from V and 4 bases from J, the junction contained 3 bases not matched to a gene. This TCR was sampled from a woman in her forties or fifties who had recovered from COVID-19. The sample was peripheral blood. The rearrangement joins TRBV19 to TRBJ2-1, with 9 bases lining up with TRBD1. CDR3: CASSIRQGGYNEQFF. The CDR3 DNA follows: TGTGCCAGTAGTATACGACAGGGGGGGTACAATGAGCAGTTCTTC.